These T cell receptor beta chains were read from a single sample in a study of T cells after yellow fever vaccination. Via MiXCR, TCRdb re-called the 5' RACE reads, giving one row per CDR3 protein. The table records fewer than 350,000 distinct CDR3 sequences, roughly 3.5% of them present only once. This specimen consisted of PBMCs, obtained on the day of the yellow fever booster vaccination. These receptors came from a man between 18 and 35 years old who received the YFV17D yellow fever vaccine. Both conserved end residues are part of each CDR3. D genes are given only for firm matches. Clone sizes are given selectively: once, few, many, or a class where the clone is expanded.

d_call,j_call,v_call,cdr3_length,clone_size,cdr3_nt,cdr3_aa
.,TRBJ1-1,TRBV15,13,many,TGTGCCACCAGCTCACAGGGTGACACTGAAGCTTTCTTT,CATSSQGDTEAFF
.,TRBJ1-1,TRBV5-1,14,few,TGCGCCAGCAGCTTTTCAGACAGGAACACTGAAGCTTTCTTT,CASSFSDRNTEAFF
.,TRBJ2-1,TRBV5-1,17,many,TGCGCCAGCAGCTTCCCGCCGACAGGTCGGACCTACAATGAGCAGTTCTTC,CASSFPPTGRTYNEQFF
.,TRBJ2-3,TRBV7-9,15,.,TGTGCCAGCAGCCTCCGGGTAGCGGCCACAGATACGCAGTATTTT,CASSLRVAATDTQYF
.,TRBJ2-1,TRBV7-2,12,few,TGTGCCAGCAGCCCAGAGGGGGATGAGCAGTTCTTC,CASSPEGDEQFF
.,TRBJ1-5,TRBV19,14,many,TGTGCCAGTAATGCGGGGGGTCGGAATCAGCCCCAGCATTTT,CASNAGGRNQPQHF
.,TRBJ2-1,TRBV7-2,16,few,TGTGCCAGCAGCTTAGGTCCCGGGGGCCCCTACAATGAGCAGTTCTTC,CASSLGPGGPYNEQFF
TRBD1,TRBJ2-1,TRBV5-1,15,many,TGCGCCAGCAACCTTGGGACAGGGATTTACAATGAGCAGTTCTTC,CASNLGTGIYNEQFF
TRBD2,TRBJ2-3,TRBV29-1,17,.,TGCAGCGTTGGGGGGACTAGCGGGGGAGACGGCACAGATACGCAGTATTTT,CSVGGTSGGDGTDTQYF
.,TRBJ1-3,TRBV5-4,13,.,TGTGCCAGCAGCTTGACCGTGGGCAACACCATATATTTT,CASSLTVGNTIYF
TRBD2,TRBJ2-1,TRBV16,14,many,TGTGCCAGCAGCCGGACTAGCGGGGGGGGTGAGCAGTTCTTC,CASSRTSGGGEQFF
TRBD1,TRBJ1-4,TRBV20-1,15,few,TGCAGTGCTAGGACGACAGGGACTGGGGGGGAAAAACTGTTTTTT,CSARTTGTGGEKLFF
.,TRBJ1-3,TRBV7-2,15,many,TGTGCCAGCCACACGATCGGGGCGGGCGGAAACACCATATATTTT,CASHTIGAGGNTIYF
TRBD2,TRBJ2-4,TRBV3-1,17,many,TGTGCCAGCAGCCAAGCCTACGGGGGGGCGACCAAAAACATTCAGTACTTC,CASSQAYGGATKNIQYF
.,TRBJ2-7,TRBV5-1,14,.,TGCGCCAGCAGCTTTCAGGGGCCTACCGCCGAGCAGTACTTC,CASSFQGPTAEQYF
TRBD1,TRBJ2-5,TRBV6-2/TRBV6-3,15,many,TGTGCCAGCAGGAGGTGGACAGGTTCCCAAGAGACCCAGTACTTC,CASRRWTGSQETQYF
.,TRBJ2-7,TRBV7-2,15,.,TGTGCCAGCAGCCAGGGGCGGGAGAGCTCCTACGAGCAGTACTTC,CASSQGRESSYEQYF
TRBD1,TRBJ1-2,TRBV20-1,11,many,TGCAGTGCTAATGACAGGGTCGGCTACACCTTC,CSANDRVGYTF
TRBD1,TRBJ1-1,TRBV25-1,15,few,TGTGCCAGCAGTGATCCGGGACAGGGAGACACTGAAGCTTTCTTT,CASSDPGQGDTEAFF
.,TRBJ2-7,TRBV27,14,many,TGTGCCAGCAGGTACAGGGAGGTGGACTACGAGCAGTACTTC,CASRYREVDYEQYF
.,TRBJ1-2,TRBV7-8,16,.,TGTGCCAGCAGCCTACAGGGAATGGGCTCCTTCTATGGCTACACCTTC,CASSLQGMGSFYGYTF
TRBD2,TRBJ2-1,TRBV5-1,15,many,TGCGCCAGCTCATCTGGGGGGGGTGCCTACAATGAGCAGTTCTTC,CASSSGGGAYNEQFF
.,TRBJ1-2,TRBV27,14,few,TGTGCCAGCAAACTTAAGGGGCCTAACTATGGCTACACCTTC,CASKLKGPNYGYTF
.,TRBJ2-3,TRBV25-1,12,.,TGTGCCAGCAGTGACTATACAGATACGCAGTATTTT,CASSDYTDTQYF
TRBD2,TRBJ2-5,TRBV6-2/TRBV6-3,16,many,TGTGCCAGCAGCACGGGACTAGCGGGGGGTGGCGAGACCCAGTACTTC,CASSTGLAGGGETQYF
TRBD2,TRBJ2-3,TRBV9,17,.,TGTGCCAGCAGCGAATATAGGACTAGCGGGGGAACAGATACGCAGTATTTT,CASSEYRTSGGTDTQYF
.,TRBJ1-1,TRBV20-1,14,.,TGCAGTGCTAGTTCGAGTCTCAGTCGGGGAGAAGCTTTCTTT,CSASSSLSRGEAFF
.,TRBJ1-2,TRBV5-8,14,many,TGTGCCAGCAGCCCCGGACAGCATCTCTATGGCTACACCTTC,CASSPGQHLYGYTF
.,TRBJ2-5,TRBV9,14,.,TGTGCCAGCAGCGTAAAAGGGGGTCGAGAGACCCAGTACTTC,CASSVKGGRETQYF
.,TRBJ2-7,TRBV10-3,15,few,TGTGCCATCAGTGAGTCGGTTGTCGTCCTCGGCGAGCAGTACTTC,CAISESVVVLGEQYF
TRBD1,TRBJ1-2,TRBV6-5,14,few,TGTGCCAGCAGTTCCGACAGGGTTTACTATGGCTACACCTTC,CASSSDRVYYGYTF
TRBD1,TRBJ2-2,TRBV9,14,many,TGTGCCAGCAGCATGCAGGGGGCGCCCGGGGAGCTGTTTTTT,CASSMQGAPGELFF
TRBD2,TRBJ2-1,TRBV7-9,17,many,TGTGCCAGCAGCTTAAGTGGTTGGAGCGGGGGGGTCCATGAGCAGTTCTTC,CASSLSGWSGGVHEQFF
TRBD1,TRBJ1-2,TRBV24-1,16,many,TGTGCCACCAGTGACCCTCGGGGACAGGGTTTCTATGGCTACACCTTC,CATSDPRGQGFYGYTF
TRBD1,TRBJ2-4,TRBV6-1,13,many,TGTGCCAGCACAGACAGGGGCCAAAACATTCAGTACTTC,CASTDRGQNIQYF
TRBD2,TRBJ2-1,TRBV7-2,15,many,TGTGCCAGCAGCTCCGAGCGGGGGGGCCGGGATGAGCAGTTCTTC,CASSSERGGRDEQFF
.,TRBJ1-2,TRBV7-9,12,many,TGTGCCAGCAGCTTAGGGGCGAATGGCTACACCTTC,CASSLGANGYTF
.,TRBJ2-7,TRBV6-5,13,.,TGTGCCAGCAGTTACAGGCCTTTACAGGGGCAGTACTTC,CASSYRPLQGQYF
.,TRBJ1-2,TRBV5-7,14,few,TGTGCCAGCAGCCCTCTGGTTGGGGGCTGTGGCTACACCTTC,CASSPLVGGCGYTF
.,TRBJ2-5,TRBV2,12,.,TGTGCCGGCAGGGGGGAGGGGGAGGCCCAGTACTTC,CAGRGEGEAQYF
TRBD2,TRBJ2-1,TRBV6-5,16,many,TGTGCCAGCAGCCCCGGGACTAGGGGGTCCTACAATGAGCAGTTCTTC,CASSPGTRGSYNEQFF
.,TRBJ2-1,TRBV11-1,15,many,TGTGCCAGCAGCTTAGTCGGGGGCCCGGGGAATGAGCAGTTCTTC,CASSLVGGPGNEQFF
.,TRBJ2-7,TRBV5-1,14,many,TGCGCCAGCAGCCCGGGCCTAGTTACAAACGAGCAGTACTTC,CASSPGLVTNEQYF
.,TRBJ2-3,TRBV6-6,12,once,TGTGCCAGCCACAGGGACACAGATACGCAGTATTTT,CASHRDTDTQYF
TRBD1,TRBJ2-1,TRBV20-1,15,many,TGCAGTGCTAGAGATTGGGACAGGCCCTACAATGAGCAGTTCTTC,CSARDWDRPYNEQFF
.,TRBJ2-4,TRBV12-3/TRBV12-4,13,many,TGTGCCAGCTTCACCCTCCGGACCAACATTCAGTACTTC,CASFTLRTNIQYF